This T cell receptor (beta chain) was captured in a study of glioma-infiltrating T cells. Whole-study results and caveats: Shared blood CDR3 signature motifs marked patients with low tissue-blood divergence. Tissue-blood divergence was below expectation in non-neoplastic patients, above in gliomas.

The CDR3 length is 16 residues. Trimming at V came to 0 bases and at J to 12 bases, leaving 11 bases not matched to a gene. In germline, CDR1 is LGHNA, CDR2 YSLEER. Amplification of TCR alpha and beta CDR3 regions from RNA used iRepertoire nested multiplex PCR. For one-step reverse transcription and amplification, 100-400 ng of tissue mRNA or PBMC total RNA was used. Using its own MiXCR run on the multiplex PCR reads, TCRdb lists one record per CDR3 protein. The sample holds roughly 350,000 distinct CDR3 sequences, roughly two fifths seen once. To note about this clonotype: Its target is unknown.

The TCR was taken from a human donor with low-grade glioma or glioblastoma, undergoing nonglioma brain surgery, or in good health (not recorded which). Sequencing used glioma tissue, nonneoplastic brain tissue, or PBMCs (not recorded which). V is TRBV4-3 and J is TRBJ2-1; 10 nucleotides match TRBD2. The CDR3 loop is CASSQEGTSARGGQFF. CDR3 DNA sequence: TGCGCCAGCAGCCAAGAGGGGACTAGCGCTCGAGGCGGGCAGTTCTTC.